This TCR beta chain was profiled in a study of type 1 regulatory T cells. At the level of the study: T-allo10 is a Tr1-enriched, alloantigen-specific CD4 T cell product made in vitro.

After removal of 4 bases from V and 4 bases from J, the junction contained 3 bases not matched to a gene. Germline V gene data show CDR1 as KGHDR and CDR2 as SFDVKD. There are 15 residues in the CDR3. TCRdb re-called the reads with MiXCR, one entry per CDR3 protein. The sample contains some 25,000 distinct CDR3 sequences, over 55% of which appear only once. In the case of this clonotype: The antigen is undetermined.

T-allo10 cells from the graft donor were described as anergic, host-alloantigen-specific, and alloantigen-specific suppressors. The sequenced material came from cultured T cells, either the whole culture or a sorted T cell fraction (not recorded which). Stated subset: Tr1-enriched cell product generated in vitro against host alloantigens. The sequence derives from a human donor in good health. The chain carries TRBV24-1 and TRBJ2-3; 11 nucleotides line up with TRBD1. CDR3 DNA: TGTGCCACCAGTGACCCGGGACAGGGGGCAGATACGCAGTATTTT. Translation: CATSDPGQGADTQYF.